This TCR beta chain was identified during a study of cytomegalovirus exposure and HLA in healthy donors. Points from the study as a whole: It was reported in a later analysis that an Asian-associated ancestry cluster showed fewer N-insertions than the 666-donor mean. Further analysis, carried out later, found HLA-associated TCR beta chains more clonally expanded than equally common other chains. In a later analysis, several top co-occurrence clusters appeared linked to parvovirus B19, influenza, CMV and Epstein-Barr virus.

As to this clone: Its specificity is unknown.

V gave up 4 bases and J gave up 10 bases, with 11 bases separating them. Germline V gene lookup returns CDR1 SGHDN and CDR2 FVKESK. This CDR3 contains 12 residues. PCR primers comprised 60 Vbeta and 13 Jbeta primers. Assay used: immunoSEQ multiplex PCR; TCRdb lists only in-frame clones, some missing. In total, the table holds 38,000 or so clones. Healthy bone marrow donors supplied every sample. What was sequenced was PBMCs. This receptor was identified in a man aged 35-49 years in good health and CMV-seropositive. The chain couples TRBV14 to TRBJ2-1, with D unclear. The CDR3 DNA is TGTGCCAGCAGCCTAGGAGTTTCCGAGCAGTTCTTC. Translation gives CASSLGVSEQFF.